Each of the 19 T cell receptor beta chains below was sequenced from the same sample in a study of blood T cell repertoires in COVID-19. Here immunoSEQ multiplex PCR was the method, and the copy in TCRdb shows in-frame clones only, minus some. The sample lists 130,000 or so clones, approximately 84% occurring once. The sequenced sample consisted of peripheral blood. All receptors come from a woman aged 55-69 years with acute or convalescent COVID-19.

The V and J genes are TRBV5-1 and TRBJ2-5; TRBD1 matches 8 bases. The V gene end was trimmed by 4 bases and the J gene end by 1 base; junction bases not matched to a gene: 15. Germline loops: CDR1 SGHRS, CDR2 YFSETQ. There are 18 residues in the CDR3. DNA of the CDR3: TGCGCCAGCAGCGGCGCCCTTTTCGACAGGGGAATCCAAGAGACCCAGTACTTC. It encodes CASSGALFDRGIQETQYF.

This clone is a singleton in its sample. The chain is built from TRBV27 and TRBJ2-7, with D possibly TRBD1 on 5 matching bases. With 3 bases removed from V and 4 bases from J, the gap between germline ends came to 13 bases. The CDR3 is made up of 14 amino acids. In germline, CDR1 is MNHEY, CDR2 SMNVEV (reference sequence). CDR3 DNA: TGTGCCAGCAGTTTTCTAGACAGACCGTACGAGCAGTACGTC. Translating it yields CASSFLDRPYEQYV.

V and J are TRBV7-9 and TRBJ1-1; D may be TRBD1 (5 bases). CDR3 length equals 13 residues. Germline V gene lookup returns CDR1 SEHNR and CDR2 FQNEAQ (reference sequence). V lost 5 bases and J lost 1, with 8 bases in between. The CDR3 coding sequence is TGTGCCAGCAGCCTGACAGAGAACACTGAAGCTTTCTTT. Its protein is CASSLTENTEAFF.

The J gene is TRBJ2-7, the V gene TRBV11-1; 7 bases align to TRBD1. CDR1 is SGHAT and CDR2 is FQDESV in the germline V gene (reference sequence). The CDR3 spans 14 residues. V lost 5 bases to trimming and J lost 3 bases; unmatched junction nucleotides: 7. The CDR3 is CASSPSGTVYEQYF. CDR3 DNA sequence: TGTGCCAGCAGCCCCTCGGGGACAGTCTACGAGCAGTACTTC.

The chain links TRBV5-6 to TRBJ1-6; no firm D call. V was trimmed by 1 base and J by 0 bases, leaving 8 bases between them. Germline V gene lookup returns CDR1 SGHDT and CDR2 YYEEEE. The CDR3 consists of 16 residues. The CDR3 nucleotides are TGTGCCAGCAGCTTGAAGTGGAGCTCCTATAATTCACCCCTCCACTTT. It translates to CASSLKWSSYNSPLHF.

This chain uses TRBV27 with TRBJ1-3; TRBD1 is a possible D gene (6 bases). Trimming removed 5 bases from V and 9 bases from J, with 20 bases in between. CDR1 MNHEY and CDR2 SMNVEV come from the germline V gene (reference sequence). This CDR3 contains 15 residues. The CDR3 here is CASSPLGQGFGTIYF. The CDR3 DNA follows: TGTGCCAGCAGTCCACTGGGGCAGGGGTTTGGCACCATATATTTT.

This chain joins TRBV4-2 and TRBJ1-2; possible D gene TRBD1, 6 bases. There are 12 residues in the CDR3. CDR1 LGHNA and CDR2 YNFKEQ come from the germline V gene. V was cut by 3 bases and J by 6 bases, with 8 bases left in between. The CDR3 nucleotides read TGTGCCAGCAGCCAGAACAGGGATGGCTACACCTTC. This encodes CASSQNRDGYTF.

The chain recombines TRBV14 with TRBJ1-1; D call uncertain. V lost 1 base and J 6 bases, leaving 9 bases between the germline ends. CDR1 is SGHDN and CDR2 is FVKESK in the germline V gene. The CDR3 covers 13 residues. CDR3 DNA sequence: TGTGCCAGCAGCCAAGTAAACACAGCTGAAGCTTTCTTT. The encoded protein is CASSQVNTAEAFF.

This clone was detected only once. The chain combines TRBV6-5 with TRBJ1-3; 7 bases match TRBD1. Germline V gene lookup returns CDR1 MNHEY and CDR2 SVGAGI. With V trimmed by 5 bases and J by 0 bases, 4 bases remained unmatched. This CDR3 comprises 15 residues. DNA of the CDR3: TGTGCCAGCAGTCCAGGGGGACCCTCTGGAAACACCATATATTTT. This gives the protein CASSPGGPSGNTIYF.

This chain connects TRBV18 to TRBJ1-1, with a weak D call TRBD1 (6 bases). This CDR3 has 15 amino acids. Germline CDR1 reads KGHSH; CDR2 reads LQKENI. The V end was cut by 2 bases, the J end by 3 bases, with 13 bases between. The CDR3 DNA reads TGTGCCAGCTCACCAGGCAGGGGCGGGTACACTGAAGCTTTCTTT. Residues: CASSPGRGGYTEAFF.

The chain combines TRBV18 with TRBJ2-7, with TRBD1 matching 8 bases. This CDR3 comprises 15 residues. CDR1 is KGHSH and CDR2 is LQKENI in the germline V gene. V dropped 4 bases and J dropped 2; count of bases not matched to a gene: 7. For the CDR3, the DNA is TGTGCCAGCTCACAACCGGGACAGGAGACCTACGAGCAGTACTTC. Translated: CASSQPGQETYEQYF.

This clone was picked up a small number of times. The chain links TRBV11-2 to TRBJ2-7; D unresolved. There are 15 residues in the CDR3. From germline, CDR1 is SGHAT and CDR2 FQNNGV. Deletions cut 0 bases from V and 6 bases from J, with 15 bases between. The CDR3 loop is CASSLDPSSMSEQYF. The CDR3 DNA reads TGTGCCAGCAGCTTAGATCCCTCTTCTATGAGCGAGCAGTACTTC.

V gene TRBV6-5 combines with J gene TRBJ1-2; D gene ambiguous. Germline CDR1 is MNHEY and CDR2 is SVGAGI. Trimming removed 6 bases from V and 6 bases from J, with 14 bases in between. This CDR3 comprises 13 residues. CDR3 nucleotide sequence: TGTGCCAGCAGACCGGATCGAGGGCATGGCTACACCTTC. It encodes CASRPDRGHGYTF.

The chain recombines TRBV6-2 or TRBV6-3 with TRBJ1-5, with 7 bases fitting TRBD1. The CDR3 length is 11 residues. CDR1 and CDR2 (germline): MNHEY, SVGEGT. Trimming cost V 5 bases and J 8 bases; bases outside gene matches: 0. Here the CDR3 DNA reads TGTGCCAGCAGTGACAGGGAGCCCCAGCATTTT. This translates into CASSDREPQHF.

The rearrangement joins TRBV3-1 (or the pseudogene TRBV3-2) to TRBJ1-2; D is unresolved. Germline loops: CDR1 LGHDT, CDR2 YNNKEL (reference sequence). Trimming pared 0 bases from V and 3 bases from J, leaving 8 bases between. The CDR3 spans 14 residues. CDR3 sequence: CASSQDSQHYGYTF. In DNA, the CDR3 is TGTGCCAGCAGCCAAGATAGCCAGCACTATGGCTACACCTTC.

This chain uses TRBV5-1 with TRBJ1-1; 9 bases are a match to TRBD1. The length of the CDR3 is 15 residues. CDR1 is SGHRS and CDR2 is YFSETQ in the germline V gene. The V gene end was trimmed by 9 bases and the J gene end by 6 bases; junction bases not matched to a gene: 15. The CDR3 loop reads CATAPGQGGIAEAFF. The CDR3, as DNA: TGCGCCACCGCCCCGGGACAGGGAGGTATCGCTGAAGCTTTCTTT.

V usage is TRBV6-6 and J usage is TRBJ1-2, with D perhaps TRBD1 (5 bases). Germline V CDR1 and CDR2: MNHNY, SVGAGI (reference sequence). The germline V and J ends were trimmed by 6 bases and 7 bases, with 18 bases remaining between them. There are 14 residues in the CDR3. CDR3 bases: TGTGCCAGCAGCCCAGGGACGGGAGACGGTGGCTACACCTTC. Its translation is CASSPGTGDGGYTF.

V is TRBV3-1 (or the pseudogene TRBV3-2) and J is TRBJ1-1; D remains unclear. V lost 6 bases, J lost 0 bases, and 14 bases lay in between. This CDR3 is 15 amino acids long. Germline values: CDR1 LGHDT, CDR2 YNNKEL (reference sequence). The chain's CDR3 is CASSPLYSMNTEAFF. Here the CDR3 DNA reads TGTGCCAGCAGTCCCTTATACAGCATGAACACTGAAGCTTTCTTT.

Only a few counts were recorded for this clone. The chain recombines TRBV30 with TRBJ1-6; D is ambiguous. Trimming left V 3 bases short and J 1 base short, with 7 bases between. Germline V gives CDR1 GTSNPN, CDR2 SVGIG (reference sequence). The CDR3 sequence is 14 residues long. DNA for the CDR3: TGTGCCTGGAGGCTAGTTTCCTATAATTCACCCCTCCACTTT. This encodes CAWRLVSYNSPLHF.